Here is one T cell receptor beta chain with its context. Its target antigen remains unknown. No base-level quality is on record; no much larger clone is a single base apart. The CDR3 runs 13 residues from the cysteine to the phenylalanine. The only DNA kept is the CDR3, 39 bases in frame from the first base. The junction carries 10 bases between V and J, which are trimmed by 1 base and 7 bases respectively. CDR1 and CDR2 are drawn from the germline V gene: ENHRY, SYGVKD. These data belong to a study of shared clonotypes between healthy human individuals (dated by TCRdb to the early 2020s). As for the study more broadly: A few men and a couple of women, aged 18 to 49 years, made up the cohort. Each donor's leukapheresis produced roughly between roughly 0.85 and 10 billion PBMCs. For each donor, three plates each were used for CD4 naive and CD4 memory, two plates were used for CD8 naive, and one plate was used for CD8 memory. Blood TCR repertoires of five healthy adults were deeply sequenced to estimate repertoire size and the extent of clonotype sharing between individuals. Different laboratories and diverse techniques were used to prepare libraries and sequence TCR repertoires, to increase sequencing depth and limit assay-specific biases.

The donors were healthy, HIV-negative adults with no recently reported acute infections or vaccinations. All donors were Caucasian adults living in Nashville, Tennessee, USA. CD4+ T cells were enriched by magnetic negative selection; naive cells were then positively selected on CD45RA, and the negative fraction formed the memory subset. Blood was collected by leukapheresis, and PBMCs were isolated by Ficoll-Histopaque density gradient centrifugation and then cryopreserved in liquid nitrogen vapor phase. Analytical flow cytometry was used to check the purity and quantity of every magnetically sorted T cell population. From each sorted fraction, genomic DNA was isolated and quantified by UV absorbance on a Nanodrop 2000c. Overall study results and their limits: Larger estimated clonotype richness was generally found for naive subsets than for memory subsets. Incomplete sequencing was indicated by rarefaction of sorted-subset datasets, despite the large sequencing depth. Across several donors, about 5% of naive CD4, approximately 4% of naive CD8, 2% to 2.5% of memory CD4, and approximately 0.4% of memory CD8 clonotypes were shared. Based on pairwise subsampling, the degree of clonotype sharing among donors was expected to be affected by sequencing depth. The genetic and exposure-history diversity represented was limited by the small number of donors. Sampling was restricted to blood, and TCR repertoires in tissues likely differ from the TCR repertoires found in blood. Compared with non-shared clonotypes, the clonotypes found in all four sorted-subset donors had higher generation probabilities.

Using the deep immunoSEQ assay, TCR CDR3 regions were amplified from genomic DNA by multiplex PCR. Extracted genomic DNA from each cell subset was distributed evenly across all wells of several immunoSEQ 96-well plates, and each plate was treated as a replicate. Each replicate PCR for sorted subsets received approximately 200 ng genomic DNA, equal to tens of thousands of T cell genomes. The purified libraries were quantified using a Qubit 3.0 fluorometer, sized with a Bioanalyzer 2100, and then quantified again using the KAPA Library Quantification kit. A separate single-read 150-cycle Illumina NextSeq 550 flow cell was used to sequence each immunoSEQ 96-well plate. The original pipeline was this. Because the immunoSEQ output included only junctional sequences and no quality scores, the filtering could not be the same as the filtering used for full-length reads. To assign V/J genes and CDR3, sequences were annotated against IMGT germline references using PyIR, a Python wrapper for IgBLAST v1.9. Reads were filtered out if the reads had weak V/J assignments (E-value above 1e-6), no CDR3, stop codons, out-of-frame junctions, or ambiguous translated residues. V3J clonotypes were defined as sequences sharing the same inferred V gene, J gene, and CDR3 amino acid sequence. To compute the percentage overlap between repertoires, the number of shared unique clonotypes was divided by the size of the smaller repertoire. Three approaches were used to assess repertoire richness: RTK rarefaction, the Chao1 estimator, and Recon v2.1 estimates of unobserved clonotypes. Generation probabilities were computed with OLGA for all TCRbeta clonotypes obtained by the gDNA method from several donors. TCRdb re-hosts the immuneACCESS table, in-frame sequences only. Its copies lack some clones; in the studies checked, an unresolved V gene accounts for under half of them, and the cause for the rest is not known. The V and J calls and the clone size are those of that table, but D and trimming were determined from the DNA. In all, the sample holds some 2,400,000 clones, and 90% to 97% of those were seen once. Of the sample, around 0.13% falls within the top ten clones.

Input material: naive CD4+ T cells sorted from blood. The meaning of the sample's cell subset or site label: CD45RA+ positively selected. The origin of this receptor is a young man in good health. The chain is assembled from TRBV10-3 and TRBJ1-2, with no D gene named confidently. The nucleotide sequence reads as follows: TGTGCCATCAGTGAGTTGGAAGTCAGTGGCTACACCTTC. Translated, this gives CAISELEVSGYTF.